This T cell receptor (beta chain) was obtained from a study of blood T cell repertoires in COVID-19. Study-level background: The United States, Italy and Spain provided the acute and convalescent COVID-19 samples. In each case, the material was cDNA or gDNA derived from T cells, B-cell-depleted T cells, or PBMCs.

This clone was seen a handful of times. Original methodology: Amplification from reference gene primers served as the basis for estimated nucleated cell counts. Only in-frame clones appear in the TCRdb table, and some are missing; sequencing was by immunoSEQ multiplex PCR. Clone size and V and J calls were adopted from that table, with D and trimming inferred from the DNA. The data hold about 230,000 clones, with around 85% observed a single time. The V gene lost 3 bases and the J gene lost 5 bases, with 7 bases spanning the gap. Germline CDR1 LGHDT, CDR2 YNNKEL (reference sequence). This CDR3 comprises 12 residues. Seattle cases were enrolled at active infection and followed longitudinally.

Sequenced: peripheral blood. This rearrangement joins TRBV3-1 (or the pseudogene TRBV3-2) to TRBJ1-1, with unresolved D. The TCR was taken from a man between 50 and 59 years old with COVID-19, enrolled during active disease. The CDR3 reads CASSHAGTEAFF. In nucleotides, the CDR3 is TGTGCCAGCAGCCACGCGGGGACTGAAGCTTTCTTT.